The rows below give T cell receptor beta chains drawn from one sample of a study of blood T cell repertoires in COVID-19. The method was immunoSEQ multiplex PCR; TCRdb's version includes in-frame clones alone and lacks a portion of them. The table has about 200,000 clones, 80% seen once. The specimen was peripheral blood. The receptors were gathered from a human donor in a cohort sampled during active COVID-19. Both conserved end residues are part of each CDR3. The order of the fields is D gene, clone size, V gene, J gene, CDR3 DNA, CDR3 protein. A D gene is named only where the DNA matches it firmly. The size of a clone is reported for some rows only, either as once, few or many, or as a class for expanded clones.

>TRBD1|NA|TRBV27|TRBJ2-5
TGTGCCAGCAGCAAAGAAACCGGGACAGGGGAGGAGACCCAGTACTTC
CASSKETGTGEETQYF
>TRBD1|NA|TRBV9|TRBJ2-1
TGTGCCAGCAGCTCCCCTTCCGGGACAGGCTCCTACAATGAGCAGTTCTTC
CASSSPSGTGSYNEQFF
>NA|many|TRBV11-3|TRBJ2-1
TGTGCCAGCAGCTTAGCTAACAATGAGCAGTTCTTC
CASSLANNEQFF
>TRBD2|few|TRBV5-1|TRBJ2-3
TGCGCCAGCAGCCCCCTAGCTAGCGGGGGAACAGATACGCAGTATTTT
CASSPLASGGTDTQYF
>NA|NA|TRBV3-1/TRBV3-2|TRBJ2-4
TGTGCCAGCAGCCAACAGGGTGGGGCCAAAAACATTCAGTACTTC
CASSQQGGAKNIQYF
>NA|NA|TRBV5-4|TRBJ2-3
TGTGCCAGCAGCGTGGGCCTAGCACAGGATACGCAGTATTTT
CASSVGLAQDTQYF
>TRBD2|NA|TRBV6-2/TRBV6-3|TRBJ2-3
TGTGCCAGCAGTTACTCGAGATGGACTAGCGGGGGGGCATCAGATACGCAGTATTTT
CASSYSRWTSGGASDTQYF
>NA|NA|TRBV19|TRBJ1-2
TGTGCCAGTAGTCCCGACTACTATGGCTACACCTTC
CASSPDYYGYTF
>NA|NA|TRBV2|TRBJ2-7
TGTGCCAGCATTGCAACAGGTGAATCATACGAGCAGTACTTC
CASIATGESYEQYF
>NA|NA|TRBV19|TRBJ1-2
TGTGCCAGTAGGCGAGTGGCAGGTATGGAATATGGCTACACCTTC
CASRRVAGMEYGYTF
>NA|NA|TRBV18|TRBJ1-1
TGTGCCAGCTCACTCGGACAGATGAACACTGAAGCTTTCTTT
CASSLGQMNTEAFF